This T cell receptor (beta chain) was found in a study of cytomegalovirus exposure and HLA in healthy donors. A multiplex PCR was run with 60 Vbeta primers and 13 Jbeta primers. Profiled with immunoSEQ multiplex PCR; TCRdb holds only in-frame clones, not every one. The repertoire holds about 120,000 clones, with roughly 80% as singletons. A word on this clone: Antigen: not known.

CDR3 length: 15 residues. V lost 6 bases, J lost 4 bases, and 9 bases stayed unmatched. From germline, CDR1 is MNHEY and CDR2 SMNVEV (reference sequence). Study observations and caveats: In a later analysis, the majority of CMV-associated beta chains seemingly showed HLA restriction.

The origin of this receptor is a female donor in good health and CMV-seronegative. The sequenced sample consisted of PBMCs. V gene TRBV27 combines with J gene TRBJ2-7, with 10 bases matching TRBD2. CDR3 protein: CASSQRTSGKYEQYF. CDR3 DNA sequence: TGTGCCAGCAGCCAAAGGACTAGCGGTAAATACGAGCAGTACTTC.